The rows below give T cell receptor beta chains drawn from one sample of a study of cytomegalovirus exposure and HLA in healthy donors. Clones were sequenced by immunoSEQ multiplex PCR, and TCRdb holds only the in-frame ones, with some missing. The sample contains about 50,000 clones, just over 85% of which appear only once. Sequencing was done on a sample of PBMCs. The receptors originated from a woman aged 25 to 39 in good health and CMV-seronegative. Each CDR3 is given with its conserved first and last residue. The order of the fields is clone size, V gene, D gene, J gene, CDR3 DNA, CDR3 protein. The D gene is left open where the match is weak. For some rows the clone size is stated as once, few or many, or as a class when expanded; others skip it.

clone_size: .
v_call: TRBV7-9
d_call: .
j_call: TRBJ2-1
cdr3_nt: TGTGCCAGCAGCCTAGTGGTTTCGGGGAATGAGCAGTTCTTC
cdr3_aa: CASSLVVSGNEQFF

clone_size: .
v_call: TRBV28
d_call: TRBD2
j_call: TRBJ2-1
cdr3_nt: TGTGCCAGCAGTTTAGGACTAGCGGGAGGAAACTACAATGAGCAGTTCTTC
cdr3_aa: CASSLGLAGGNYNEQFF

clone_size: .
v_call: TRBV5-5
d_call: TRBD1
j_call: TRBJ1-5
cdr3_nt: TGTGCCAGCAGCTTGACAGGGGACCAGCCCCAGCATTTT
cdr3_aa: CASSLTGDQPQHF

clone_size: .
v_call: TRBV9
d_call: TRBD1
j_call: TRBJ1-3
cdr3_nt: TGTGCCAGCAGCACATCCCCAGGGGGCGAGGGAAACACCATATATTTT
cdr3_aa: CASSTSPGGEGNTIYF

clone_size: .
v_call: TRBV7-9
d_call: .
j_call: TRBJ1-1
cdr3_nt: TGTGCCAGCAGCTTAGATACCACTTGGAACACTGAAGCTTTCTTT
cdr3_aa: CASSLDTTWNTEAFF

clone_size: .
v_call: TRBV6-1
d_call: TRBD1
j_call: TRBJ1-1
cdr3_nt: TGTGCCAGCAGTGAGAACAGGGGGAGTCCCCCTGAAGCTTTCTTT
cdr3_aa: CASSENRGSPPEAFF

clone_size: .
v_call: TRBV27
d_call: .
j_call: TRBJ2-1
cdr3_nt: TGTGCCAGCAGCCCCGGGAGACACAATGAGCAGTTCTTC
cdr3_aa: CASSPGRHNEQFF

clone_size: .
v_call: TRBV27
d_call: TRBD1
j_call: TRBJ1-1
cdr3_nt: TGTGCCAGCAGTTTCGGCAGGGGGCGAGCTGCGGGCACTGAAGCTTTCTTT
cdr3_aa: CASSFGRGRAAGTEAFF

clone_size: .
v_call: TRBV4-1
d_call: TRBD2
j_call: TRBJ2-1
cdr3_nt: TGCGCCAGCAGCCTAATCGGACTAGCGGTCAATGAGCAGTTCTTC
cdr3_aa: CASSLIGLAVNEQFF

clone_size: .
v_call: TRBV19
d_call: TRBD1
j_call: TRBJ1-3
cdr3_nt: TGTGCCAGTAGTATAGGGACAGGGAAAGGCGGAAACACCATATATTTT
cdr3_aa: CASSIGTGKGGNTIYF

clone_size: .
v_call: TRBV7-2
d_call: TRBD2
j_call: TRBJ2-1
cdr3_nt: TGTGCCAGCAGCTTACGAGCGGGGGGGTACAATGAGCAGTTCTTC
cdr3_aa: CASSLRAGGYNEQFF

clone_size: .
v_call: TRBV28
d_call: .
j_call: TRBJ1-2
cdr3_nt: TGTGCCAGCAGGTCCTTCCCGGGACTCCCTCAGTCGTTAGTCATTAACTATGGCTACACCTTC
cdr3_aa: CASRSFPGLPQSLVINYGYTF

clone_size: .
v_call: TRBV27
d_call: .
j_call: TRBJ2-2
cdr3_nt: TGTGCCAGCAGTCTCGGGACTGTGAACACCGGGGAGCTGTTTTTT
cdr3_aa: CASSLGTVNTGELFF

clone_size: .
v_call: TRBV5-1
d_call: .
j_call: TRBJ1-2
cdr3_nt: TGCGCCAGCAGCTTGGATCAGGGTGGGGGCTACACCTTC
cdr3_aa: CASSLDQGGGYTF

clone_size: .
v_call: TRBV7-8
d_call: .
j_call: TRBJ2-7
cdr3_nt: TGTGCCAGCCGCCAAACAGGATCGACCTACGAGCAGTACTTC
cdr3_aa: CASRQTGSTYEQYF

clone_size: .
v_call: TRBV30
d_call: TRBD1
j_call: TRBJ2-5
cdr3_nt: TGTGCCTGCCTTTCTATAGGGGGCGCATTGATGGGGACCCAGTACTTC
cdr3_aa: CACLSIGGALMGTQYF

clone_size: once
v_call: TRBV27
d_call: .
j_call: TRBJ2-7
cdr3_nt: TGTGCCAGCAGCGCCGGGGTTGCGGCCGAGCAGTACTTC
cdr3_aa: CASSAGVAAEQYF

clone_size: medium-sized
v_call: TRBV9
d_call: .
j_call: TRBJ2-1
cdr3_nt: TGTGCCAGCAGCTCCTCGGACTTGGGGAATGAGCAGTTCTTC
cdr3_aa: CASSSSDLGNEQFF

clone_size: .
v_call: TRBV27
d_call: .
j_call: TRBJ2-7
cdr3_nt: TGTGCCAGCAGTTTATCTAGCAGCCAGATAATCCGCTACGAGCAGTACTTC
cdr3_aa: CASSLSSSQIIRYEQYF

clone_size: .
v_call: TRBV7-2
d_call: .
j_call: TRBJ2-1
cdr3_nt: TGTGCCAGCAGCTCCGCAACTAGCAGGAGGGATGAGCAGTTCTTC
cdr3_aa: CASSSATSRRDEQFF

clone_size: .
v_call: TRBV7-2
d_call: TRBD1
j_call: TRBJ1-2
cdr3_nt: TGTGCAACGAAGGGACAGAATCTTAACTATGGCTACACCTTC
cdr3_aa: CATKGQNLNYGYTF

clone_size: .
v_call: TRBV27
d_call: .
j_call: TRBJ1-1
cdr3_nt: TGTGCCAGCAGTTTAGGCAGGATGAACACTGAAGCTTTCTTT
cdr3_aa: CASSLGRMNTEAFF

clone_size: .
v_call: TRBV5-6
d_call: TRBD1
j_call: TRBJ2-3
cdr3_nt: TGTGCCAGCAGCTCCTACAGGGGGGTTAGCACAGATACGCAGTATTTT
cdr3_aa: CASSSYRGVSTDTQYF

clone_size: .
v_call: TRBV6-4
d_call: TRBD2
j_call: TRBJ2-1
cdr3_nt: TGTGCCCCCAGGCGGTCTAGCGGGAGTCCTTGCTCCTACAATGAGCAGTTCTTC
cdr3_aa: CAPRRSSGSPCSYNEQFF

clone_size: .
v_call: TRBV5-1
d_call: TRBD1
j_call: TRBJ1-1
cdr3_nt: TGCGCCAGCCGGGGACAGGGAGGATTGAACACTGAAGCTTTCTTT
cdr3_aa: CASRGQGGLNTEAFF

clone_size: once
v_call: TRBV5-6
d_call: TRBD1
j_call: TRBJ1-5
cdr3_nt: TGTGCCAGCAGCTTGGGTGGACAGGGCGGGCAGCCCCAGCATTTT
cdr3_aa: CASSLGGQGGQPQHF

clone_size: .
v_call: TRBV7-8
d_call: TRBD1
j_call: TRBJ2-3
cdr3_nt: TGTGCCAGCAGCTTTCACCGACAGGGAACAGATACGCAGTATTTT
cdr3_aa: CASSFHRQGTDTQYF

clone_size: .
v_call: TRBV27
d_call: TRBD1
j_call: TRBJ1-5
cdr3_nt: TGTGCCAGCAGACAACAGGGGGCAGGACAGCCCCAGCATTTT
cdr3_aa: CASRQQGAGQPQHF

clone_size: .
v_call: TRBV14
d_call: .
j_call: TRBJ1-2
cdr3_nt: TGTGCCAGCAGCCCTCCAGGGGAGATAGATGGCTACACCTTC
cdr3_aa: CASSPPGEIDGYTF

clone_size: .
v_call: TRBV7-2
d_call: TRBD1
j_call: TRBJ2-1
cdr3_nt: TGTGCCAGCAGCACCCTGACAGGGCCTGAGCAGTTCTTC
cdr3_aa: CASSTLTGPEQFF

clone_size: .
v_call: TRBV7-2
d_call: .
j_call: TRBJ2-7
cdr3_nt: TGTGCCAGCAGCTTAAGGCGGACGGGAGACGAGCAGTACTTC
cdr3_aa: CASSLRRTGDEQYF

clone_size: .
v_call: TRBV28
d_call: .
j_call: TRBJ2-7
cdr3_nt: TGTGCCAGCAGTTTATTAAACGAGCAGTACTTC
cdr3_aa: CASSLLNEQYF

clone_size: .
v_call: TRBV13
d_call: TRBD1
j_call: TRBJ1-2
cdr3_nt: TGTGCCAGCAGCCTACAGGGGGCCTATGGCTACACCTTC
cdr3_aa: CASSLQGAYGYTF

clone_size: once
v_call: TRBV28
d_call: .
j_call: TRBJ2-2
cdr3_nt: TGTGCCAGCAGACCGGAGGTCGGGGAGCTGTTTTTT
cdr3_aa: CASRPEVGELFF

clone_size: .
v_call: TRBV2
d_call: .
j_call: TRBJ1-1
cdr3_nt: TGTGCCAGCAGTGAGTCCCGGGGTGGTGGCACTGAAGCTTTCTTT
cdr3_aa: CASSESRGGGTEAFF

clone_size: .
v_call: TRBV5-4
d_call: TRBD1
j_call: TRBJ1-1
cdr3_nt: TGTGCCAGCAGCTTACCGGGACAGGGGGCCACTGAAGCTTTCTTT
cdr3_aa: CASSLPGQGATEAFF

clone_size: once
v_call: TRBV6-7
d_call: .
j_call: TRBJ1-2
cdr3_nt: TGTGCCAGCAGTTATACCGGGGATCCCGACTATGGCTACACCTTC
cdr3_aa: CASSYTGDPDYGYTF